The 32 T cell receptor beta chains given below trace back to one sample, sequenced in a study of blood T cells in healthy people across ages. Primed by a sample-barcoded 5' primer and a J-beta primer mix, a second PCR proceeded for about 6 to 12 cycles. MiXCR, run by TCRdb on the 5' RACE reads, gives a single entry per CDR3 protein. The sample holds about 830,000 distinct CDR3 sequences; roughly 60% are singletons and the top ten take over 20%. Material: blood. These receptors came from a man in his thirties or forties in good health.

The chain uses TRBV4-3 and TRBJ2-7; 9 bases are shared with TRBD1. The length of the CDR3 is 15 residues. The germline V gene encodes CDR1 LGHNA and CDR2 YSLEER. V gave up 3 bases and J gave up 0 bases; unmatched junction bases: 3. The CDR3 DNA reads as TGCGCCAGCAGCCACATGACAGGGGGCTCCTACGAGCAGTACTTC. Translated: CASSHMTGGSYEQYF.

The rearrangement links TRBV6-5 to TRBJ2-1; no clear D gene. CDR3 length: 15 amino acids. The V gene lost 2 bases and the J gene lost 6 bases, with 14 bases spanning the gap. Germline V lookup: CDR1 MNHEY, CDR2 SVGAGI. CDR3 region: CASSYRWRSLNEQFF. The CDR3 region has the DNA TGTGCCAGCAGTTACCGGTGGAGAAGCCTCAATGAGCAGTTCTTC.

The chain joins TRBV5-1 to TRBJ2-1, with 8 bases identical to TRBD1. The germline V gene has CDR1 SGHRS and CDR2 YFSETQ. CDR3 length equals 14 residues. The ends lost 0 bases at V and 14 bases at J; junction bases unmatched: 10. Here the CDR3 reads CASSLGVDQGAKFF. The CDR3 coding sequence is TGCGCCAGCAGCTTGGGGGTAGACCAGGGGGCTAAGTTCTTC.

The V call is TRBV29-1, the J call TRBJ2-7; TRBD1 aligns across 7 bases. The CDR3 spans 14 residues. V lost 1 base to trimming and J lost 3 bases; unmatched junction nucleotides: 6. Germline V gives CDR1 SQVTM, CDR2 ANQGSEA. The CDR3 loop reads CSVEGRAGGYEQYF. The CDR3, as DNA: TGCAGCGTTGAAGGACGAGCAGGGGGCTACGAGCAGTACTTC.

The chain recombines TRBV7-2 with TRBJ2-4, with 7 bases that match TRBD2. The DNA end favors TRBJ2-7, so the J call may be wrong. CDR1 and CDR2 (germline): SGHTA, FQGNSA. The CDR3 is 17 amino acids. This CDR3 reads CASSLAGGPTITYEQYF. The CDR3 coding sequence is TGTGCCAGCAGCTTAGCGGGAGGGCCGACTATTACCTACGAGCAGTACTTC.

V and J are TRBV28 and TRBJ2-3; 8 nucleotides align to TRBD2. CDR3 length: 15 residues. Germline V gene sequence: CDR1 MDHEN, CDR2 SYDVKM. J was trimmed by 8 bases and V by 2 bases; bases with no gene match: 9. In DNA form, the CDR3 reads TGTGCCAGCAGTTTAGTCGGGACTAGTATTAGTACGCAGTATTTT. Its translation: CASSLVGTSISTQYF.

The V and J genes are TRBV6-2 or TRBV6-3 and TRBJ2-1; D gene unclear. Germline assignment: CDR1 MNHEY and CDR2 SVGEGT. V lost 5 bases and J lost 10, with 18 bases in between. This CDR3 has 14 amino acids. Here the CDR3 DNA reads TGTGCCAGCAGTGGTGCGGCTTTAAACTACGAGCAGTTCTTC. Translated: CASSGAALNYEQFF.

The chain recombines TRBV20-1 with TRBJ2-1, with D perhaps matching TRBD2 (6 bases). The CDR3 runs 13 residues. V was pared by 6 bases and J by 3 bases, with 12 bases between. The germline V gene encodes CDR1 DFQATT and CDR2 SNEGSKA (reference sequence). The CDR3 sequence is CSALLANYNEQFF. Written as DNA, the CDR3 is TGCAGTGCCCTCCTAGCGAACTACAATGAGCAGTTCTTC.

This clonotype was seen once. The chain couples TRBV21-1 to TRBJ2-7; the D segment call TRBD2 is taken from the table without a DNA check. The J call is in doubt because the DNA end fits TRBJ2-5 better. TRBV21-1 represents a pseudogene. There are 16 residues in the CDR3. CDR3: CASSKAGRGGYETQYF. The CDR3 region has the DNA TGTGCCAGCAGCAAAGCGGGTCGGGGGGGTTATGAGACCCAGTACTTC.

The chain couples TRBV24-1 to TRBJ2-1; D is ambiguous. In germline, CDR1 is KGHDR, CDR2 SFDVKD. The CDR3 is 16 amino acids. The V end lost 2 bases, the J end lost 6 bases, and 16 bases lay between the germline ends. The CDR3 region has the DNA TGTGCCACCAGTGATTGTAAGGACGCGCTGTGCAATGAGCAGTTCTTC. Translation: CATSDCKDALCNEQFF.

The chain joins TRBV4-2 to TRBJ2-7; 7 nucleotides match TRBD2. Trimming at V came to 1 base and at J to 0 bases, leaving 6 bases not matched to a gene. CDR1 and CDR2 from the germline V gene are LGHNA and YNFKEQ. The CDR3 extends over 16 amino acids. CDR3 nucleotide sequence: TGTGCCAGCAGCCAAGCCGGGACTACCTTCTCCTACGAGCAGTACTTC. This encodes CASSQAGTTFSYEQYF.

The rearrangement joins TRBV7-8 to TRBJ2-3; TRBD2 might be the D (5 bases). This CDR3 contains 15 residues. Trimming cost V 7 bases and J 2 bases, with 16 bases left between them. Germline V gene lookup returns CDR1 SGHVS and CDR2 FQNEAQ. This CDR3 reads CASTSSWRLTDTQYF. The CDR3 coding sequence is TGTGCCAGCACTAGCAGCTGGCGGCTCACAGATACGCAGTATTTT.

The rearrangement uses TRBV6-6 and TRBJ1-2; D not resolved. This CDR3 is 16 amino acids long. Germline V gene lookup returns CDR1 MNHNY and CDR2 SVGAGI (reference sequence). V was trimmed by 6 bases and J by 8 bases, leaving 25 bases between them. CDR3 residues: CASSLGPRRPSGGYTF. Written as DNA, the CDR3 is TGTGCCAGCAGCCTAGGCCCCCGGCGTCCTTCAGGAGGCTACACCTTC.

The chain employs TRBV28 and TRBJ2-7; D is possibly TRBD1 (6 bases). Germline assignment: CDR1 MDHEN and CDR2 SYDVKM. Trimming took off 2 bases at V and 5 bases at J, with 13 bases between the two ends. The CDR3 is made up of 14 amino acids. The CDR3 DNA follows: TGTGCCAGCAGTTTAGACAGGCTGTCGGACGAGCAGTACTTC. Translation: CASSLDRLSDEQYF.

Concerning this clonotype itself: A read error may account for a junction end that differs from germline. The V and J genes are TRBV7-7 and TRBJ2-2; D unclear. Germline CDR1 SSHAT, CDR2 FNYEAQ (reference sequence). The CDR3 spans 13 residues. The CDR3 protein is CASSSSWAGELFF. DNA of the CDR3: TGTGCTAGCAGCTCTTCCTGGGCCGGGGAGCTGTTTTTT.

The V and J genes are TRBV6-2 or TRBV6-3 and TRBJ2-1, with TRBD1 matching 7 bases. The germline V gene encodes CDR1 MNHEY and CDR2 SVGEGT. CDR3 length: 14 residues. V lost 5 bases and J lost 6; bases outside the gene matches: 7. The CDR3, as DNA: TGTGCCAGCAGTCAGGGACAGATTCGCAATGAGCAGTTCTTC. Translating it yields CASSQGQIRNEQFF.

This clonotype has just one count. This chain connects TRBV29-1 to TRBJ2-2; weak D call: TRBD2 (5 bases). The CDR3 has 14 residues. V lost 5 bases and J lost 4, with 14 bases in between. CDR1 and CDR2 from the germline V gene are SQVTM and ANQGSEA. Written as DNA, the CDR3 is TGCAGCGTTTACGTGAGCGGAGCCACCGGGGAGCTGTTTTTT. The encoded protein is CSVYVSGATGELFF.

This clonotype was recorded once. The germline gene is not matched at one end of the junction; a read error may be the cause. The chain recombines TRBV7-2 with TRBJ1-2, with 10 bases that match TRBD1. The CDR3 is made up of 16 amino acids. Per the germline V gene, CDR1 is SGHTA and CDR2 is FQGNSA. The chain's CDR3 is CASSFARDRGVYSYTF. The CDR3 region has the DNA TGTGCCAGCAGCTTTGCCCGGGACAGGGGTGTCTATAGCTACACCTTC.

J is TRBJ2-5 and V is TRBV6-2 or TRBV6-3; D possibly matches TRBD1 or TRBD2 (5 bases each). V was trimmed by 6 bases and J by 5 bases, leaving 19 bases between them. Looked up from germline, CDR1 is MNHEY and CDR2 is SVGEGT. The CDR3 is 15 residues long. The CDR3 nucleotides are TGTGCCAGCAGAAGCCCGACAGAGCGGACGGAGACCCAGTACTTC. Translated, it gives CASRSPTERTETQYF.

The chain carries TRBV24-1 and TRBJ2-1, with D maybe TRBD2 (5 bases). V was clipped by 4 bases and J by 2 bases, with 8 bases between them. Per the germline V gene, CDR1 is KGHDR and CDR2 is SFDVKD. The CDR3 totals 14 residues. CDR3 sequence reads: CATSEGSAYNEQFF. CDR3 in DNA: TGTGCCACCAGTGAAGGGAGCGCCTACAATGAGCAGTTCTTC.

The chain has TRBV27 and TRBJ2-1; D is unclear. Germline V gene sequence: CDR1 MNHEY, CDR2 SMNVEV (reference sequence). The V end lost 2 bases, the J end lost 10 bases, and 15 bases lay between the germline ends. The CDR3 is 14 amino acids. Written as DNA, the CDR3 is TGTGCCAGCAGTTTAAGGTCCGGGCCCTACGAGCAGTTCTTC. This translates into CASSLRSGPYEQFF.

A few counts support this clonotype. This sequence joins TRBV3-1 and TRBJ2-5; no clear D. CDR1 and CDR2 from the germline V gene are LGHDT and YNNKEL (reference sequence). V shed 1 base and J shed 11 bases, with 11 bases lying between them. The length of the CDR3 is 12 residues. CDR3 DNA sequence: TGTGCCAGCAGCCAAGGCCTCAAAAGGCAGTACTTC. Amino acids: CASSQGLKRQYF.

There are a few counts of this clonotype. The J gene is TRBJ2-1, the V gene TRBV30, with a tentative D call TRBD2 (6 bases). The V and J ends lost 3 bases and 0 bases respectively, with 9 bases between them. CDR3 size: 14 residues. Germline CDR1 is GTSNPN and CDR2 is SVGIG (reference sequence). CDR3 sequence (DNA): TGTGCCTGGAGGTCCGGGAGCTCCTACAATGAGCAGTTCTTC. This gives the protein CAWRSGSSYNEQFF.

This sequence joins TRBV7-9 and TRBJ2-3, with a tentative D call TRBD2 (5 bases). Germline CDR1 SEHNR, CDR2 FQNEAQ (reference sequence). V was pared by 1 base and J by 6 bases, with 17 bases between. The CDR3 is 16 residues long. The CDR3: CASSLGTGLPPDTQYF. The CDR3 nucleotides are TGTGCCAGCAGCTTAGGAACCGGACTTCCCCCGGATACGCAGTATTTT.

The chain recombines TRBV7-2 with TRBJ2-7, with 8 bases matching TRBD1. The DNA end is more similar to TRBJ2-5, so the J call may be wrong. Germline V gives CDR1 SGHTA, CDR2 FQGNSA. The CDR3 is made up of 15 amino acids. The DNA of the CDR3 is TGTGCCAGCAGCTTATGGGGGACAGGACGAGAGACCCAGTACTTC. Translation gives CASSLWGTGRETQYF.

This chain connects TRBV2 to TRBJ1-4, with a weak D call TRBD1 (5 bases). Looked up from germline, CDR1 is SNHLY and CDR2 is FYNNEI. V lost 2 bases to trimming and J lost 5 bases, with 12 bases between them. The CDR3 is 15 amino acids. In DNA form, the CDR3 reads TGTGCCAGCAGTGAAATAGGGGCACCCAATGAAAAACTGTTTTTT. It encodes CASSEIGAPNEKLFF.

The table lists this clonotype with many counts. The rearrangement uses TRBV4-2 and TRBJ2-7, with D tentatively TRBD2 (5 bases). Trimming cost V 1 base and J 7 bases, with 5 bases left between them. The CDR3 length is 11 residues. Germline V gives CDR1 LGHNA, CDR2 YNFKEQ. Here the CDR3 DNA reads TGTGCCAGCAGCCAAGGGGAGGAGCAGTACTTC. It encodes CASSQGEEQYF.

This clonotype has just a few counts. The rearrangement uses TRBV7-2 and TRBJ2-7, with D possibly matching TRBD1 (6 bases). This CDR3 comprises 14 residues. Between the trimmed V and J ends, which lost 5 bases and 2 bases, there was a span of 13 bases. Germline V gives CDR1 SGHTA, CDR2 FQGNSA. The CDR3 sequence: CASSRRGTTYEQYF. CDR3 nucleotide sequence: TGTGCCAGCAGCCGCAGGGGAACGACCTACGAGCAGTACTTC.

This clonotype was seen only a few times. The V gene is TRBV6-6, the J gene TRBJ2-4, with 7 nucleotides matching TRBD2. Germline V gene lookup returns CDR1 MNHNY and CDR2 SVGAGI (reference sequence). With 5 bases clipped from V and 11 bases from J, the junction kept 6 bases outside the gene matches. The CDR3 covers 12 residues. The CDR3 here is CASSGGGPLQYF. The CDR3 DNA sequence: TGTGCCAGCAGTGGGGGGGGTCCGCTTCAGTACTTC.

The chain carries TRBV9 and TRBJ2-3; no definite D call. V was clipped by 0 bases and J by 0 bases, with 5 bases between them. CDR1 is SGDLS, CDR2 YYNGEE, per germline. This CDR3 has 14 residues. CDR3 nucleotide sequence: TGTGCCAGCAGCGTAGTTCCTAGCACAGATACGCAGTATTTT. Its protein product is CASSVVPSTDTQYF.

V usage is TRBV15 and J usage is TRBJ2-1, with a tentative D call TRBD2 (6 bases). The CDR3 loop spans 18 amino acids. Looked up from germline, CDR1 is LNHNV and CDR2 is YYDKDF (reference sequence). The ends were cut back, 1 base at V and 0 bases at J, with 16 bases in the middle. The CDR3 DNA follows: TGTGCCACCAGCAGAGCGGCCAGCTCGACTAGCTCCTACAATGAGCAGTTCTTC. Translation gives CATSRAASSTSSYNEQFF. The full variable domain, rest sourced from reference TRBV15 and TRBJ2-1, is DAMVIQNPRYQVTQFGKPVTLSCSQTLNHNVMYWYQQKSSQAPKLLFHYYDKDFNNEADTPDNFQSRRPNTSFCFLDIRSPGLGDTAMYLCATSRAASSTSSYNEQFFGPGTRLTVL.

The genes are TRBV6-5 and TRBJ1-6; D gene uncertain. Per germline, CDR1 MNHEY and CDR2 SVGAGI. This CDR3 region has 15 residues. The V end was cut by 3 bases, the J end by 7 bases, with 13 bases between. CDR3: CASSYARGGNSPLHF. The CDR3 DNA is TGTGCCAGCAGTTATGCCCGGGGAGGGAATTCACCCCTCCACTTT.